This T cell receptor (beta chain) was identified in a study of identical twins. Study-level results: Analyses based on zero insertions could be partly confounded by invariant MAIT and iNKT cells. The study found excess low generation probability among twin-shared out-of-frame alpha sequences.

In its sample, this clonotype was seen a few times. Antigen specificity is unknown. Germline values: CDR1 SGHTA, CDR2 FQGNSA. V lost 2 bases and J lost 9, with 17 bases in between. The length of the CDR3 is 15 residues. TCRdb passed the 5' RACE reads through MiXCR, listing each CDR3 protein once. The table records 450,000 to 650,000 distinct CDR3 sequences, approximately 9.6% of them present only once. Separately, the same data were catalogued under a study of yellow fever vaccine responses in identical twins.

The rearrangement uses TRBV7-2 and TRBJ2-1, with TRBD1 as a possible D gene (5 bases). Material: PBMCs. The TCR comes from a woman aged 18-29 years in good health. The CDR3 DNA reads as TGTGCCAGCAGCTTATTGGGGCACCGGAGTGGTGAGCAGTTCTTC. Translated, it gives CASSLLGHRSGEQFF.